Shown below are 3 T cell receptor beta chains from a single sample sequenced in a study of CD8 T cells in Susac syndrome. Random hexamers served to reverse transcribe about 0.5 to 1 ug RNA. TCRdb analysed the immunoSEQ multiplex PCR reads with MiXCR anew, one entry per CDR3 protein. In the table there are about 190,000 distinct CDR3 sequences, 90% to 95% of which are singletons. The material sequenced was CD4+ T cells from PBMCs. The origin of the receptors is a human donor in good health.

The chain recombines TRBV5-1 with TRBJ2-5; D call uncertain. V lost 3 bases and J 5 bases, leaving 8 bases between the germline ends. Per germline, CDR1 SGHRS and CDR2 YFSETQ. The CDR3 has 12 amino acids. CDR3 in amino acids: CASSSPGETQYF. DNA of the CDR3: TGCGCCAGCAGCTCGCCCGGCGAGACCCAGTACTTC. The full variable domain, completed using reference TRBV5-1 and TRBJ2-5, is KAGVTQTPRYLIKTRGQQVTLSCSPISGHRSVSWYQQTPGQGLQFLFEYFSETQRNKGNFPGRFSGRQFSNSRSEMNVSTLELGDSALYLCASSSPGETQYFGPGTRLLVL.

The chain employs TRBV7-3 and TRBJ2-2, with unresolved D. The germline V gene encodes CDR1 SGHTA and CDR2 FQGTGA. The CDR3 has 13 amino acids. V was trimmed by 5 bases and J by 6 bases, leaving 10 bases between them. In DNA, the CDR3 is TGTGCCAGCAGCACCGGGTGGCCCGGGGAGCTGTTTTTT. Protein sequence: CASSTGWPGELFF. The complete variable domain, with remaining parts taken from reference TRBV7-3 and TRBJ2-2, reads GAGVSQTPSNKVTEKGKYVELRCDPISGHTALYWYRQSLGQGPEFLIYFQGTGAADDSGLPNDRFFAVRPEGSVSTLKIQRTERGDSAVYLCASSTGWPGELFFGEGSRLTVL.

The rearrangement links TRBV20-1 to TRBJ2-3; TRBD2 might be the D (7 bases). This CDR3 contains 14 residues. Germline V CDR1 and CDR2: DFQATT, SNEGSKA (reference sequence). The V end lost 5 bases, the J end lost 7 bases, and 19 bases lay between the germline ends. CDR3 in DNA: TGCAGTGCTGGAGGAGGGGGGGCGGGTAATACGCAGTATTTT. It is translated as CSAGGGGAGNTQYF.